Sequencing of this TCR beta chain was carried out in a study of T cells in Graves' hyperthyroidism and ophthalmopathy. About the study: Peripheral blood sampling occurred at initial diagnosis, before any treatment.

TCR beta CDR3 sequences were amplified from RNA transcripts. The TCR CDR3 first-round RT-PCR relied on the HTBI primer set. TCRdb reprocessed the multiplex PCR reads with MiXCR, giving one entry per CDR3 protein. The table lists fewer than 700,000 distinct CDR3 sequences, under 20% of them singletons. The CDR3 has 18 amino acids. After removal of 0 bases from V and 2 bases from J, the junction contained 4 bases not matched to a gene. CDR1 and CDR2 from the germline V gene are SGHRS and YFSETQ. The rearrangement joins TRBV5-1 to TRBJ2-2, with TRBD2 matching over 13 bases. Sequenced sample: blood. This clonotype was sampled from a woman between 18 and 29 years old with Graves' ophthalmopathy. The CDR3 nucleotides are TGCGCCAGCAGCTTGGATGGGACTAGCGGGAAAAACACCGGGGAGCTGTTTTTT. Encoded protein: CASSLDGTSGKNTGELFF.